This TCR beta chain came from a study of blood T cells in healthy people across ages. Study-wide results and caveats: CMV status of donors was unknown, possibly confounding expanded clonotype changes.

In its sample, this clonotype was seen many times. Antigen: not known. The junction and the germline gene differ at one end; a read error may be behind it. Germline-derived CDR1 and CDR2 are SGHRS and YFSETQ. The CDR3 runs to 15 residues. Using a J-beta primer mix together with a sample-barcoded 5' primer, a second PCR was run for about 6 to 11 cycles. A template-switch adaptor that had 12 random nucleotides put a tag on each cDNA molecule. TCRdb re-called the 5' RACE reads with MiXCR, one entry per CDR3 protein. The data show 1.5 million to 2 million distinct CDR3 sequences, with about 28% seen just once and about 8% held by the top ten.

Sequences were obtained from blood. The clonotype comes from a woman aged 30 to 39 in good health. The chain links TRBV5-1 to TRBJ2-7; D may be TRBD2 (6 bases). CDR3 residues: CASSFGGASSYEQYF. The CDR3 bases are TGTGCCAGCAGTTTCGGCGGGGCAAGCTCCTACGAGCAGTACTTC.